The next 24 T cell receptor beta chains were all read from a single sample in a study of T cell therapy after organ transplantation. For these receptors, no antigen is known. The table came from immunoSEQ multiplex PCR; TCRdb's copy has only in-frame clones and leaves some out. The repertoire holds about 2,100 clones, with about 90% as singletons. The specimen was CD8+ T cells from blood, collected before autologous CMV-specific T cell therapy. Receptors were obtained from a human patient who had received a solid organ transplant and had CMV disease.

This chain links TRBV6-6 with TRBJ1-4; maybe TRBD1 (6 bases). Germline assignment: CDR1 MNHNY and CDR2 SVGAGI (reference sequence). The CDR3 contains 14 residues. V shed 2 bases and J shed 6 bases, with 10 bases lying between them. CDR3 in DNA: TGTGCCAGCAGTTACGGGGGGCGCGATGAAAAACTGTTTTTT. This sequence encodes CASSYGGRDEKLFF.

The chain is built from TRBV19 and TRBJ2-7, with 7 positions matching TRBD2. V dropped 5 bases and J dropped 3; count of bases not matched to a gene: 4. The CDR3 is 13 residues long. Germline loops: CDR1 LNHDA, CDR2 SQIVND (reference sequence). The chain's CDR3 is CASSVGRGYEQYF. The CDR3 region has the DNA TGTGCCAGTAGTGTAGGGAGGGGCTACGAGCAGTACTTC.

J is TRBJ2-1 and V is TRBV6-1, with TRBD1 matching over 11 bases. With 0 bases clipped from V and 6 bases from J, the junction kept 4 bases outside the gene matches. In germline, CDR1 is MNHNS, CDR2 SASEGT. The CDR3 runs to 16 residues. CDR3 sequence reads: CASSEAAGTGGNEQFF. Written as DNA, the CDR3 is TGTGCCAGCAGTGAAGCGGCCGGGACAGGGGGCAATGAGCAGTTCTTC.

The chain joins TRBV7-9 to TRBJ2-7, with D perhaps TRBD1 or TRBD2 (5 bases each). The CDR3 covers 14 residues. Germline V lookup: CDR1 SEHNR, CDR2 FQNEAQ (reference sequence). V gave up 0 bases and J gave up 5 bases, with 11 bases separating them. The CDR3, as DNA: TGTGCCAGCAGCTTAGCTCTCCGGGGCGACGAGCAGTACTTC. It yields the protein CASSLALRGDEQYF. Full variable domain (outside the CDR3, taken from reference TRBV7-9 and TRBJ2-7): DTGVSQNPRHKITKRGQNVTFRCDPISEHNRLYWYRQTLGQGPEFLTYFQNEAQLEKSRLLSDRFSAERPKGSFSTLEIQRTEQGDSAMYLCASSLALRGDEQYFGPGTRLTVT.

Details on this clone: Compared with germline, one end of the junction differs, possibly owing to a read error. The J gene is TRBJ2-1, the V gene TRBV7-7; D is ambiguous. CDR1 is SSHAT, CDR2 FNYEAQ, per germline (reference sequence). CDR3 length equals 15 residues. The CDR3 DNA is TGTGCTAGCAGCTCGGACGCCAACTCCTACAATGAGCAGTTCTTC. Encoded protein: CASSSDANSYNEQFF.

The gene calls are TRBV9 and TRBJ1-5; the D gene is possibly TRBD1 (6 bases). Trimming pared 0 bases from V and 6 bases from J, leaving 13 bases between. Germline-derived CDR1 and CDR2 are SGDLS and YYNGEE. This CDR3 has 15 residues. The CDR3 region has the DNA TGTGCCAGCAGCGTAGAGCCGGGGGCAGGTCAGCCCCAGCATTTT. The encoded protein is CASSVEPGAGQPQHF.

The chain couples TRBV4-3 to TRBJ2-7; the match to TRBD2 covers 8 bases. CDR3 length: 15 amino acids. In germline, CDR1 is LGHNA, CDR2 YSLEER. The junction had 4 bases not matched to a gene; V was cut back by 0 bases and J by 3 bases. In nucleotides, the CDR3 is TGCGCCAGCAGCCAAGATTGGAGCGGGAGCTACGAGCAGTACTTC. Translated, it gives CASSQDWSGSYEQYF.

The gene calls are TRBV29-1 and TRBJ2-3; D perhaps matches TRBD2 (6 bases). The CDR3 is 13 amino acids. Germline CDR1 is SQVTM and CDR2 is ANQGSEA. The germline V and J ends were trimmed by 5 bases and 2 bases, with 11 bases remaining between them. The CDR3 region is CSVHRGNTDTQYF. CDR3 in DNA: TGCAGCGTTCACCGGGGGAACACAGATACGCAGTATTTT.

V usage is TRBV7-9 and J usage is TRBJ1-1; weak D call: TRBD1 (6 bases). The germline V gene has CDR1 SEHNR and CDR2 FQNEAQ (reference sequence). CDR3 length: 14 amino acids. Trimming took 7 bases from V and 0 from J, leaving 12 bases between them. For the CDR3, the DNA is TGTGCCAGCACCAGGGGCGGCCTGAACACTGAAGCTTTCTTT. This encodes CASTRGGLNTEAFF.

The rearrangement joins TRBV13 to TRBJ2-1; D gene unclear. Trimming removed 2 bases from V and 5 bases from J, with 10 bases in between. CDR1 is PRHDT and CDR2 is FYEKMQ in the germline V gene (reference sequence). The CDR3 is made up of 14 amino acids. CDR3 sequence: CASSLWQSNNEQFF. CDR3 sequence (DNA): TGTGCCAGCAGCTTATGGCAGTCCAACAATGAGCAGTTCTTC.

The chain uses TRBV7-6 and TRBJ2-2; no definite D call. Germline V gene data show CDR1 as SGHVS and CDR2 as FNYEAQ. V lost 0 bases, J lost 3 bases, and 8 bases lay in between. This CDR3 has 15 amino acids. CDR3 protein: CASSLAPIDTGELFF. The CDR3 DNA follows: TGTGCCAGCAGCTTAGCACCGATCGACACCGGGGAGCTGTTTTTT. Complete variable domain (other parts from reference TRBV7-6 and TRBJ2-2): GAGVSQSPRYKVTKRGQDVALRCDPISGHVSLYWYRQALGQGPEFLTYFNYEAQQDKSGLPNDRFSAERPEGSISTLTIQRTEQRDSAMYRCASSLAPIDTGELFFGEGSRLTVL.

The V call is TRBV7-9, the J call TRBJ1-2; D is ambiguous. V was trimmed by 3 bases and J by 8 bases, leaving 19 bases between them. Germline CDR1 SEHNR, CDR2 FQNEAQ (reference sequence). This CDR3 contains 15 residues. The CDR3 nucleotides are TGTGCCAGCAGCTTTGCCCAGGACCCGACCGCCGGCTACACCTTC. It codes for CASSFAQDPTAGYTF.

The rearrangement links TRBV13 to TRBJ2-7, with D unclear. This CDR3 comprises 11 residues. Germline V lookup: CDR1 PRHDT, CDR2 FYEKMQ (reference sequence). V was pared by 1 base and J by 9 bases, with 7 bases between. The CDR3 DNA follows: TGTGCCAGCAGCTTAGAAGCCGGGCAGTACTTC. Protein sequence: CASSLEAGQYF. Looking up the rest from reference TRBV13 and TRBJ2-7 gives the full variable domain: AAGVIQSPRHLIKEKRETATLKCYPIPRHDTVYWYQQGPGQDPQFLISFYEKMQSDKGSIPDRFSAQQFSDYHSELNMSSLELGDSALYFCASSLEAGQYFGPGTRLTVT.

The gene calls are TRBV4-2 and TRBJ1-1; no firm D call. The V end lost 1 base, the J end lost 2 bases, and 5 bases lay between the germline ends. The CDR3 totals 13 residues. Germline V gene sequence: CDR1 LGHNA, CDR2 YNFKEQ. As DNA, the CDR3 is TGTGCCAGCAGCCAAGCAGGTAACACTGAAGCTTTCTTT. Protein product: CASSQAGNTEAFF.

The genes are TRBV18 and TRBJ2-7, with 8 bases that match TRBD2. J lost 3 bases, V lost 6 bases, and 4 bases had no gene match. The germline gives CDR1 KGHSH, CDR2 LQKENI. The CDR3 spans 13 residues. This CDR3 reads CASSGTSIYEQYF. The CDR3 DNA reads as TGTGCCAGCTCCGGGACTAGTATCTACGAGCAGTACTTC.

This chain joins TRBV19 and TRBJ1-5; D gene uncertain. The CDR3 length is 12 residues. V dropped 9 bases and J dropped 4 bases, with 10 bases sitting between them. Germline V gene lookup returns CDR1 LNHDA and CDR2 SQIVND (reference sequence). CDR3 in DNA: TGTGCCAGCGGATCAGGAAATCAGCCCCAGCATTTT. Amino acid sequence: CASGSGNQPQHF.

Here the CDR3 DNA reads TGTGCCAGCAGCCAGACCGGGACAGGGTCCGAGCAGTACTTC. It specifies CASSQTGTGSEQYF. The V and J genes are TRBV14 and TRBJ2-7; TRBD1 agrees at 9 bases. The CDR3 is 14 amino acids. Germline V gene sequence: CDR1 SGHDN, CDR2 FVKESK. The V segment lost 3 bases and the J segment 6 bases; nucleotides outside the gene matches: 6.

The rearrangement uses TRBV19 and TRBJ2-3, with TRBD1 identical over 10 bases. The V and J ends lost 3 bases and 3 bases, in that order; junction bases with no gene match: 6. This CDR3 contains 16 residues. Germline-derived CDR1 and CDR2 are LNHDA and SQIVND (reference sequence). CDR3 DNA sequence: TGTGCCAGTAGTATCTCGGACAGGGGGTTTACAGATACGCAGTATTTT. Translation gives CASSISDRGFTDTQYF. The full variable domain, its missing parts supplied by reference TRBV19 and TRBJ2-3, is DGGITQSPKYLFRKEGQNVTLSCEQNLNHDAMYWYRQDPGQGLRLIYYSQIVNDFQKGDIAEGYSVSREKKESFPLTVTSAQKNPTAFYLCASSISDRGFTDTQYFGPGTRLTVL.

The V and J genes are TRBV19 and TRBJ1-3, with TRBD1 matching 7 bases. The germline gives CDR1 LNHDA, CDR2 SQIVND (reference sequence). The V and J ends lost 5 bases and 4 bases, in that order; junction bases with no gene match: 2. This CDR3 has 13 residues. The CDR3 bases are TGTGCCAGTAGTTGGGACAGCGGAAACACCATATATTTT. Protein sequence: CASSWDSGNTIYF.

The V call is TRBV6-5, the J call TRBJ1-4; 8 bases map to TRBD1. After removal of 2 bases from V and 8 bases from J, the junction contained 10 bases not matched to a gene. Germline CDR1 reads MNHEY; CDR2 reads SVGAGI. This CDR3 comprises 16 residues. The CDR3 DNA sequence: TGTGCCAGCAGTTACGGACGGACAGGGCGAGGAGAAAAACTGTTTTTT. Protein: CASSYGRTGRGEKLFF.

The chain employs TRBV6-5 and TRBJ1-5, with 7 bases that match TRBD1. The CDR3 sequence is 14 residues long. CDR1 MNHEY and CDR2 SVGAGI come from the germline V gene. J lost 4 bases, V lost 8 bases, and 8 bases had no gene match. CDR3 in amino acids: CASGEQGPNQPQHF. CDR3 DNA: TGTGCCAGCGGGGAACAGGGGCCAAATCAGCCCCAGCATTTT.

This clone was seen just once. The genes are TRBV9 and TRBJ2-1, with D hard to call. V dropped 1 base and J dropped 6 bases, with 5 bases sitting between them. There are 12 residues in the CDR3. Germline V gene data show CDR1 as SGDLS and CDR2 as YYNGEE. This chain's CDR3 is CASSVPRNEQFF. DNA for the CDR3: TGTGCCAGCAGCGTACCCCGCAATGAGCAGTTCTTC.

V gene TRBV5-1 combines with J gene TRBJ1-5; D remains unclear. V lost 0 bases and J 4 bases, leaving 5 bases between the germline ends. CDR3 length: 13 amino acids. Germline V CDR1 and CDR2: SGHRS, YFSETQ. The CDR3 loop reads CASSLDMNQPQHF. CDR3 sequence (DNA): TGCGCCAGCAGCTTGGATATGAATCAGCCCCAGCATTTT.

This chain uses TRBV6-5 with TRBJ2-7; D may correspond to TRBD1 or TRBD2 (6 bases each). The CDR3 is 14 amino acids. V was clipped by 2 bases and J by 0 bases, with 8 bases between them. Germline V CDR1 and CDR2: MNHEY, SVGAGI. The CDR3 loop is CASSYGGGSYEQYF. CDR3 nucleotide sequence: TGTGCCAGCAGTTACGGAGGGGGCTCCTACGAGCAGTACTTC.